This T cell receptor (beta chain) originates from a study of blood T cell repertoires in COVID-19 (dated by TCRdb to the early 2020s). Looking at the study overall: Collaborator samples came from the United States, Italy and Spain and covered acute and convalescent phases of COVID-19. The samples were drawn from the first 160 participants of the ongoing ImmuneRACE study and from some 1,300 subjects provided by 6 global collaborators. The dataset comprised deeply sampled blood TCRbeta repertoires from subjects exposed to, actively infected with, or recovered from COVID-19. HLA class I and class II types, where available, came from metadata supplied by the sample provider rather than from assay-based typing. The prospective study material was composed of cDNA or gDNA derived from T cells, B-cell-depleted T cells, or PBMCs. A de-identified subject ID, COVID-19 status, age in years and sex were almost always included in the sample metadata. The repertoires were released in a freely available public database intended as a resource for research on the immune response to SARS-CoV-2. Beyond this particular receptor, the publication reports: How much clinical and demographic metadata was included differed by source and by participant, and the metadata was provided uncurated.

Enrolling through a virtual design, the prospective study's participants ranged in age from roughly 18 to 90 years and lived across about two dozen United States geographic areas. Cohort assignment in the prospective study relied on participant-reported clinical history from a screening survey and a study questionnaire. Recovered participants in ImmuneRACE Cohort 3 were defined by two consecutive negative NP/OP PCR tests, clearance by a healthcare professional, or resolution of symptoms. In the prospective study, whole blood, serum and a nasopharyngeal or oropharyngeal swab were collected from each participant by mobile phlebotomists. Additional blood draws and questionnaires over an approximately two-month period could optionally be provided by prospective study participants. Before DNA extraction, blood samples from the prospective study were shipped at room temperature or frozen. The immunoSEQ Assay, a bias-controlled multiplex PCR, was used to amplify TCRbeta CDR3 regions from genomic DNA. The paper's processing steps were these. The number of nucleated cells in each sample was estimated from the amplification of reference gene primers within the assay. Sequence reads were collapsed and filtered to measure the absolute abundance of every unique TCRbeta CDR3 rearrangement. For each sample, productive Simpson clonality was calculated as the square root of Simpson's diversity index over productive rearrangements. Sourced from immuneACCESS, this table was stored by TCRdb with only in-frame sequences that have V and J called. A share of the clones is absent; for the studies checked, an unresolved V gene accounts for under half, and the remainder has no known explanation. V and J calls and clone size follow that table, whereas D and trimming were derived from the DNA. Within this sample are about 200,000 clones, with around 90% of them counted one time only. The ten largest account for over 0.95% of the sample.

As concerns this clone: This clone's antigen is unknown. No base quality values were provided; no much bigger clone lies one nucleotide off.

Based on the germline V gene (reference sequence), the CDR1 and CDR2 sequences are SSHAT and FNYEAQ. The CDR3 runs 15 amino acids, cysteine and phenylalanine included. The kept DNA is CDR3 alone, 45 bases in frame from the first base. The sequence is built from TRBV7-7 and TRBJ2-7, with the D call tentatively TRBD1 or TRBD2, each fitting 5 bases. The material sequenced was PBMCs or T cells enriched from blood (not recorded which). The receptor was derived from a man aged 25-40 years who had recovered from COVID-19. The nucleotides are TGTGCTAGCGCTCTTTCTACAGGACAACCTTACGAGCAGTACTTC. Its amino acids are CASALSTGQPYEQYF.